This T cell receptor (beta chain) was obtained from a study of radiotherapy plus CTLA-4 blockade in lung cancer. Study-wide background: Disease control was seen in about 30% of patients, objective responses in 18%.

The assay was immunoSEQ multiplex PCR, and TCRdb's table has in-frame clones only and misses some. The sample has about 64,000 clones; approximately 68% are singletons. This clone was seen just once. The antigen is unknown. CDR1 is LGHNA, CDR2 YSLEER, per germline. The length of the CDR3 is 14 residues. Trimming stripped 2 bases from V and 5 bases from J, with 9 bases between. Treatment of patients with chemo-refractory metastatic non-small-cell lung cancer consisted of focal radiation plus CTLA-4 blockade with ipilimumab. General study points: Radiotherapy plus ipilimumab was followed by expansion in blood of tumor-derived TCR clones.

This sequence was found in a human donor with non-small cell lung cancer whose response to radiotherapy plus ipilimumab could not be evaluated. The chain carries TRBV4-3 and TRBJ1-4, with D possibly TRBD1 on 6 matching bases. Sequencing used peripheral blood, obtained from a patient treated with radiotherapy plus ipilimumab. The CDR3 DNA follows: TGCGCCAGCAGCCAAAAGCAGGGGAATGAAAAACTGTTTTTT. It is translated as CASSQKQGNEKLFF.